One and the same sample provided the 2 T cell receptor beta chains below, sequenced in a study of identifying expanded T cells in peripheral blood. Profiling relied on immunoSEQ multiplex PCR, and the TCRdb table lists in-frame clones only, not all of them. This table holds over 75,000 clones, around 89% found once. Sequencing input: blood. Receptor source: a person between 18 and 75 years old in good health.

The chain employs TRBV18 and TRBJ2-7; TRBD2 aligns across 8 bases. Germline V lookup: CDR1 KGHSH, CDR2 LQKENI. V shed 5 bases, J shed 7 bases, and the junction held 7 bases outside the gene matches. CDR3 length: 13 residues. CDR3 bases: TGTGCCAGCTCAAGGGGGACTAGTCAAGAGCAGTACTTC. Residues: CASSRGTSQEQYF.

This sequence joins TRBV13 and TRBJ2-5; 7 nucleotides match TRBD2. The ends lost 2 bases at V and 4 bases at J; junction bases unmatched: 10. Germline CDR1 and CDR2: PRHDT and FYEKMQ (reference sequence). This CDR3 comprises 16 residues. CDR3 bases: TGTGCCAGCAGCTTAAGAGCTAGCGGCTTCACAGAGACCCAGTACTTC. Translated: CASSLRASGFTETQYF.